The clone carrying this T cell receptor (beta chain) was detected a few times. The antigen is unknown. The authors extracted RNA and reverse transcribed it into cDNA as the sequencing template. The data were produced by immunoSEQ multiplex PCR, yet TCRdb's version contains in-frame clones alone and is incomplete. Among 150,000 or so clones listed, approximately 52% were seen once. This specimen comes from a study of CD8+ T cells in alopecia areata. Study-wide results and limits: Normal skin's resident alphabeta T cells are also sequenced in scalp samples.

As to treatment: oral pan-JAK inhibitor, 5-10 mg twice daily. CDR1 SQVTM and CDR2 ANQGSEA come from the germline V gene. This CDR3 comprises 13 residues. The V end lost 7 bases, the J end lost 0 bases, and 12 bases lay between the germline ends. The V and J genes are TRBV29-1 and TRBJ1-1; D gene ambiguous. The material was CD4+ T cells sorted from blood, obtained at approximately week 56, from a patient treated with tofacitinib. This clonotype was sampled from a human donor with alopecia areata. The CDR3 spells CSGSGVMNTEAFF. CDR3 sequence (DNA): TGCAGCGGGTCCGGGGTGATGAACACTGAAGCTTTCTTT.